This entry features one T cell receptor (beta chain) sequence. Its antigen is unidentified. This entry belongs to a study of breast tumors, draining lymph nodes, adjacent tissues. There are 19 residues in the CDR3. J gave up 2 bases and V 2 bases, and 12 bases lay outside the gene matches. The V gene's germline CDR1 is SGDLS and CDR2 YYNGEE. Breast cancer patients provided tissue from their axillary draining lymph nodes. Overall study results and limits: Tumor T cell lymph node origin was a supported hypothesis, not proven. Data fit most tumor T cells coming from lymph node, expanding in tumor. Luminal-like breast cancer showed significantly higher tumor–nontumor repertoire similarity than basal-like.

MiXCR, run by TCRdb on the multiplex PCR reads, gives a single entry per CDR3 protein. The table shows tens of thousands of distinct CDR3 sequences, with around 30% occurring only once. This clonotype was sampled from a female donor with breast cancer. Some clones in this sample may be carry-over from other donors' samples. The J gene is TRBJ2-5, the V gene TRBV9; 13 bases line up with TRBD2. The sequenced material came from axillary lymph node tissue. The DNA for the CDR3 is TGTGCCAGCAGCGTTGGACTAGCGGGAGCAAGAATGCTTCAAGAGACCCAGTACTTC. Encoded protein: CASSVGLAGARMLQETQYF. The full variable domain, with the rest looked up from reference TRBV9 and TRBJ2-5, is DSGVTQTPKHLITATGQRVTLRCSPRSGDLSVYWYQQSLDQGLQFLIQYYNGEERAKGNILERFSAQQFPDLHSELNLSSLELGDSALYFCASSVGLAGARMLQETQYFGPGTRLLVL.